These 7 T cell receptor beta chains originate from one sample sequenced in a study of T-cell memory formation after mild COVID-19. TCRdb reprocessed the 5' RACE reads via MiXCR and lists one record per CDR3 protein. The repertoire holds fewer than 200,000 distinct CDR3 sequences, with around 13% as singletons. Sequencing input: PBMCs or a T cell subset sorted from them (not recorded which). These receptors were collected from a man aged 18 to 30 who had mild COVID-19 (a few samples of this study predate the infection). Cell type and time point are not known.

This clonotype was observed a few times. A much more abundant neighbour one base away suggests this may be a read error. J is TRBJ1-2 and V is TRBV12-3 or TRBV12-4; D is unresolved. The CDR3 is made up of 11 amino acids. Trimming shortened V by 2 bases and J by 5 bases, and 3 bases separated the two germline ends. The CDR3 spells CASSLQYGYTF. The CDR3 DNA reads TGTGCCAGCAGTTTACAATATGGCTACACCTTC.

A few counts support this clonotype. The chain uses TRBV3-1 and TRBJ2-1, with D hard to call. The germline CDR1 and CDR2 sequences are LGHDT and YNNKEL (reference sequence). V was cut by 2 bases and J by 6 bases, with 5 bases left in between. This CDR3 is built from 12 residues. CDR3 in DNA: TGTGCCAGCAGCCAATACGGCAATGAGCAGTTCTTC. Its protein is CASSQYGNEQFF.

V gene TRBV7-9 combines with J gene TRBJ1-1; no clear D. V shed 7 bases and J shed 1 base, with 13 bases lying between them. Germline V CDR1 and CDR2: SEHNR, FQNEAQ (reference sequence). The CDR3 covers 14 residues. The CDR3 nucleotides are TGTGCCAGCACCTCCTGGCGTGGGAACACTGAAGCTTTCTTT. Its protein product is CASTSWRGNTEAFF.

Remarks on this clonotype: This could be a read error, since a much larger clone is one nucleotide away. The V call is TRBV7-2, the J call TRBJ2-3, with D possibly being TRBD1 or TRBD2 (5 bases each). Germline V gives CDR1 SGHTA, CDR2 FQGNSA. The CDR3 runs to 14 residues. The CDR3 is CASSSRGSTDAQYF. The CDR3, as DNA: TGTGCCAGCAGCTCGAGGGGAAGCACAGATGCGCAGTATTTT.

This clonotype was picked up a small number of times. This chain joins TRBV15 and TRBJ1-1; the D gene is possibly TRBD1 (5 bases). Trimming stripped 0 bases from V and 10 bases from J, with 15 bases between. This CDR3 has 14 amino acids. Germline CDR1 reads LNHNV; CDR2 reads YYDKDF (reference sequence). CDR3 residues: CATSRDRGAAGAFF. Written as DNA, the CDR3 is TGTGCCACCAGCAGAGACCGCGGGGCCGCTGGAGCTTTCTTT. Full variable domain (remainder filled in from reference TRBV15 and TRBJ1-1): DAMVIQNPRYQVTQFGKPVTLSCSQTLNHNVMYWYQQKSSQAPKLLFHYYDKDFNNEADTPDNFQSRRPNTSFCFLDIRSPGLGDTAMYLCATSRDRGAAGAFFGQGTRLTVV.

This clonotype was picked up a small number of times. The gene calls are TRBV15 and TRBJ1-5, with D perhaps matching TRBD1 (6 bases). The CDR3 extends over 17 amino acids. Germline lookup yields CDR1 LNHNV and CDR2 YYDKDF (reference sequence). The V gene lost 5 bases and the J gene lost 4 bases, with 21 bases spanning the gap. CDR3 bases: TGTGCCACCAGCCGAGGGGGGGGCGCAGATAGGAATCAGCCCCAGCATTTT. Encoded protein: CATSRGGGADRNQPQHF. Variable domain in full (rest from reference TRBV15 and TRBJ1-5): DAMVIQNPRYQVTQFGKPVTLSCSQTLNHNVMYWYQQKSSQAPKLLFHYYDKDFNNEADTPDNFQSRRPNTSFCFLDIRSPGLGDTAMYLCATSRGGGADRNQPQHFGDGTRLSIL.

As regards this clonotype: The junction and the germline gene differ at one end; a read error may be behind it. The chain recombines TRBV7-2 with TRBJ1-2; no reliable D call. The germline gives CDR1 SGHTA, CDR2 FQGNSA. The CDR3 covers 13 residues. As DNA, the CDR3 is TGTGCCAGCAGCCTAGCAGAGAGCTATGGCTACACCTTC. This codes for CASSLAESYGYTF.